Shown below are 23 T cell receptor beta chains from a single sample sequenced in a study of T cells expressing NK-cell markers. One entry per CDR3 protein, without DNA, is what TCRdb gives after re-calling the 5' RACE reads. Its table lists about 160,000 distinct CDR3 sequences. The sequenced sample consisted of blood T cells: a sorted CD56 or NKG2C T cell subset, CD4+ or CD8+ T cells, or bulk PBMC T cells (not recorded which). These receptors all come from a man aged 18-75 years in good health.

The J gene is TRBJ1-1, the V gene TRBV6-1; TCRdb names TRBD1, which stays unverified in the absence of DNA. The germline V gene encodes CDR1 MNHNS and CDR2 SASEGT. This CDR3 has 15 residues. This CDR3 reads CASSEEVGTGIEAFF.

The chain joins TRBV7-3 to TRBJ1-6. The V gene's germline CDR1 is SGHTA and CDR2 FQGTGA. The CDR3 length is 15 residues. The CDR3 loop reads CASSLTGQYNSPLHF.

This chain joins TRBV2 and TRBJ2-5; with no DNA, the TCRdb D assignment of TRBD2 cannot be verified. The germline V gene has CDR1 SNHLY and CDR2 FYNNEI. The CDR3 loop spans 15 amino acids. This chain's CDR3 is CASRGTSGVQETQYF.

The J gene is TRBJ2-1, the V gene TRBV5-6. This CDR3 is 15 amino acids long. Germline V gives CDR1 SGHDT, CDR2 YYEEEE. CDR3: CASSLRPSSYNEQFF. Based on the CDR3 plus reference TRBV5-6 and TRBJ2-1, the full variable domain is DAGVTQSPTHLIKTRGQQVTLRCSPKSGHDTVSWYQQALGQGPQFIFQYYEEEERQRGNFPDRFSGHQFPNYSSELNVNALLLGDSALYLCASSLRPSSYNEQFFGPGTRLTVL.

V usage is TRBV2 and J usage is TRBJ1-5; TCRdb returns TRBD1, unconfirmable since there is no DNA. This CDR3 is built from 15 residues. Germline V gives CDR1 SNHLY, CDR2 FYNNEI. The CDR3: CASSGTGTANQPQHF.

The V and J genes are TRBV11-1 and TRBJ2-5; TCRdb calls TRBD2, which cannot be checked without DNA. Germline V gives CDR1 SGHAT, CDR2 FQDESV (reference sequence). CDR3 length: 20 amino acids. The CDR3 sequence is CASSYPLELAGGKYQETQYF.

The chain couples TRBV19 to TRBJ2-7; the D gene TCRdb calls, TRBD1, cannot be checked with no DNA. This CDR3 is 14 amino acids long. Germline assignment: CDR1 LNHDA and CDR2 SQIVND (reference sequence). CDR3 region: CASSIMGHYYEQYF.

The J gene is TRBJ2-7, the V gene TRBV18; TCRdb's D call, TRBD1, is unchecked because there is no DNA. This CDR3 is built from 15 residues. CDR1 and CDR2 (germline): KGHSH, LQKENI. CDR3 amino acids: CASSPSGHQTYEQYF.

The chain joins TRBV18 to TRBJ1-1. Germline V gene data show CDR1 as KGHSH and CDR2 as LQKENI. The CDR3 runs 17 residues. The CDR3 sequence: CASSPPDRDKGNTEAFF.

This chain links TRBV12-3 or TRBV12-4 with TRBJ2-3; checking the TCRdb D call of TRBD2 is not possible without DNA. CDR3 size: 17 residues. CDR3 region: CASSPGTSGGAGDTQYF.

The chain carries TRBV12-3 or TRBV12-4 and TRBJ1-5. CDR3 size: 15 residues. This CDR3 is CASSLGVWSNQPQHF.

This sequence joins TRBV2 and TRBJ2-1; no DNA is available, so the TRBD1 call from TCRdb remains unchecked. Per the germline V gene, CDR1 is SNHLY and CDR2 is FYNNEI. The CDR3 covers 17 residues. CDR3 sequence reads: CASSEMGQASSYNEQFF. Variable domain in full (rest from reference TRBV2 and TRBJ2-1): EPEVTQTPSHQVTQMGQEVILRCVPISNHLYFYWYRQILGQKVEFLVSFYNNEISEKSEIFDDQFSVERPDGSNFTLKIRSTKLEDSAMYFCASSEMGQASSYNEQFFGPGTRLTVL.

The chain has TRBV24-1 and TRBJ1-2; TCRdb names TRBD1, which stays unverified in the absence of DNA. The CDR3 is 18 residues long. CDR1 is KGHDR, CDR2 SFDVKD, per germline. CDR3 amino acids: CATGLGEKYRGLHYGYTF.

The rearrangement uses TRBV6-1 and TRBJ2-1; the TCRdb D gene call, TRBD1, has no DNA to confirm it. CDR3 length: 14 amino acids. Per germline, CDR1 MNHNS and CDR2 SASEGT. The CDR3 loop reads CASSRSTGPDEQFF.

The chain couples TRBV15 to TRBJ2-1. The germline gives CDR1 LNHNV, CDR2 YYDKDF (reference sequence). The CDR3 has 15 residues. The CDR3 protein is CATNTGAGAHSEQFF. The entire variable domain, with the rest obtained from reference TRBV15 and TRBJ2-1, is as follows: DAMVIQNPRYQVTQFGKPVTLSCSQTLNHNVMYWYQQKSSQAPKLLFHYYDKDFNNEADTPDNFQSRRPNTSFCFLDIRSPGLGDTAMYLCATNTGAGAHSEQFFGPGTRLTVL.

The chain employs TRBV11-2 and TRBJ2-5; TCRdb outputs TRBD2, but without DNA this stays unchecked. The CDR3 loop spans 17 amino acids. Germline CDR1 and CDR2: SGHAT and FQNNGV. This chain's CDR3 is CASSLHPGLAGSETQYF.

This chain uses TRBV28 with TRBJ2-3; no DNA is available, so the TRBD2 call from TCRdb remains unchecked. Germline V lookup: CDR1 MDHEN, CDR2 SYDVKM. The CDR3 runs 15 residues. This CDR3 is CASSSLWTSGGVLYF.

The CDR3 loop reads CASSQAAVGNQPQHF. The chain couples TRBV4-1 to TRBJ1-5. CDR1 and CDR2 (germline): MGHRA, YSYEKL. This CDR3 is 15 amino acids long.

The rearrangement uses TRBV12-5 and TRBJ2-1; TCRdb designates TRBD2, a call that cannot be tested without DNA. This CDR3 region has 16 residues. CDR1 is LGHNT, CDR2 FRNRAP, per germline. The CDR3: CASGWPGTSAYNEQFF.

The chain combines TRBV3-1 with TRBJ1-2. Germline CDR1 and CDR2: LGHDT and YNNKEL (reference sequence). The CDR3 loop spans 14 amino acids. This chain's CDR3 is CASSHQTNYYGYTF.

The CDR3 sequence: CASSTRSPATPYNEQFF. The chain has TRBV21-1 and TRBJ2-1; the TRBD1 assignment by TCRdb is unverifiable without DNA. TRBV21-1 is flagged as a pseudogene. CDR3 length equals 17 residues.

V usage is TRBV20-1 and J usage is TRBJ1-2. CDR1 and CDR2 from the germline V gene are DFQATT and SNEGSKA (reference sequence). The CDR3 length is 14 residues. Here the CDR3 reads CSARDQRTDYGYTF.

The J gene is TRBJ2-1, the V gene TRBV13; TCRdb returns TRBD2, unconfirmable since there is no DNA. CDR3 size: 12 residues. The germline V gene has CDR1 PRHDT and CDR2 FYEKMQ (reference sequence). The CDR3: CASSTGTSEQFF.